This TCR beta chain came from a study of T cells in Graves' hyperthyroidism and ophthalmopathy. Study results and limitations: Blood shared most expanded thyroid clonotypes above 0.001.

Amplification yielded TCR beta CDR3 regions, with RNA transcripts as the source. Primed by the HTBI set, a first-round RT-PCR was run on the TCR CDR3. Each CDR3 protein gets one entry after TCRdb re-called the multiplex PCR reads with MiXCR. The repertoire holds approximately 150,000 distinct CDR3 sequences, with just under 9.5% as singletons. The CDR3 consists of 13 residues. Unmatched junction bases numbered 6, after V lost 6 bases and J lost 6 bases. This clonotype was observed many times. Its antigen is currently unknown. The TCR sequence derives from a woman under 30 with Graves' hyperthyroidism that later progressed to Graves' ophthalmopathy. The chain employs TRBV12-3 or TRBV12-4 and TRBJ1-2, with 8 bases that match TRBD1. What was sequenced was blood. CDR3 sequence (DNA): TGTGCCAGCAGCGGAACAGGGGGACATGGCTACACCTTC. The encoded protein is CASSGTGGHGYTF.